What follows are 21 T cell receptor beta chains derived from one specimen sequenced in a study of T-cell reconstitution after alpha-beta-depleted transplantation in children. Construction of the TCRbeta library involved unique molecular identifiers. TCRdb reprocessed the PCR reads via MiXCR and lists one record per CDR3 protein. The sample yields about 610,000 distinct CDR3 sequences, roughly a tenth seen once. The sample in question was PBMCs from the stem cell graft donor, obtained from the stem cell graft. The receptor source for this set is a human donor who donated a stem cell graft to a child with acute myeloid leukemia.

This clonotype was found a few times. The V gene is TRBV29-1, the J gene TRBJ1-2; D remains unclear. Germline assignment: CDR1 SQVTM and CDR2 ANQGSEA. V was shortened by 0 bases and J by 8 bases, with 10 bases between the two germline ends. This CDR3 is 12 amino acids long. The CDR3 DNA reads TGCAGCGTTGAAGATCCGGGTGGCGGCTACACCTTC. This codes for CSVEDPGGGYTF.

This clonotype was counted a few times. The CDR3 DNA follows: TGTGCCAGTAGTATAGGTAATAGTAGGGATGAGCAGTTCTTC. Translating it yields CASSIGNSRDEQFF. The chain couples TRBV19 to TRBJ2-1; D is undetermined. Germline loops: CDR1 LNHDA, CDR2 SQIVND (reference sequence). The V end lost 1 base, the J end lost 8 bases, and 12 bases lay between the germline ends. CDR3 length: 14 residues.

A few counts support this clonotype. The CDR3 nucleotides are TGCAGCGTTGCAGAAGAGAGCCAGGGGGCCAATTCACCCCTCCACTTT. Translation: CSVAEESQGANSPLHF. The rearrangement uses TRBV29-1 and TRBJ1-6, with 8 bases that match TRBD1. The CDR3 has 16 residues. J was trimmed by 7 bases and V by 4 bases; bases with no gene match: 12. Germline CDR1 is SQVTM and CDR2 is ANQGSEA.

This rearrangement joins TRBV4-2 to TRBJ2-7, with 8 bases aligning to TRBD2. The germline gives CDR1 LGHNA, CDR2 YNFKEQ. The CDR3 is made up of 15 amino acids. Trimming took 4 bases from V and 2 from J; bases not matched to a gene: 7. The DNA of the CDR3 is TGTGCCAGCAGCCTAACAAGCGGGAGTCCCTACGAGCAGTACTTC. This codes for CASSLTSGSPYEQYF.

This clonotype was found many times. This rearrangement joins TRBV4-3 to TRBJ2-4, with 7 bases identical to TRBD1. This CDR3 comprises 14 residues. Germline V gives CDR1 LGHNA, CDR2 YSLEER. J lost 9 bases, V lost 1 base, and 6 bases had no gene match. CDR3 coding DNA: TGCGCCAGCAGCCAAGTAACAGGGGTTGGCATTCAGTACTTC. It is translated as CASSQVTGVGIQYF.

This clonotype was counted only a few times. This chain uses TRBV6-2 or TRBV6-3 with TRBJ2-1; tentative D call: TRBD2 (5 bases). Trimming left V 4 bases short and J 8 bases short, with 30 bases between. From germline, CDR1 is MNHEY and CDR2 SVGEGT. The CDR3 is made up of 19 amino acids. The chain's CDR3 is CASSFLNLARASSGHEQFF. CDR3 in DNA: TGTGCCAGCAGTTTTCTCAACCTTGCCCGGGCTAGCTCCGGGCATGAGCAGTTCTTC.

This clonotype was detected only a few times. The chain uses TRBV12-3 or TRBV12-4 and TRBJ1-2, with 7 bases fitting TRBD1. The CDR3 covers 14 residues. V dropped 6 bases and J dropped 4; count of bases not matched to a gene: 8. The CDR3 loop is CASRSDRAGYGYTF. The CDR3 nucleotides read TGTGCCAGCAGATCCGACAGGGCTGGCTATGGCTACACCTTC.

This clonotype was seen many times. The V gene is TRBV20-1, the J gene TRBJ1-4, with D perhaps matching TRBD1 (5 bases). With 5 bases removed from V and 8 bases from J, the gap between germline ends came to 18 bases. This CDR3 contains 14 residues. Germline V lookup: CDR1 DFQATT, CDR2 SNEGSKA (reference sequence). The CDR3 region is CSAPEVGRDEKLFF. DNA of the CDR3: TGCAGTGCTCCCGAGGTGGGGCGGGACGAAAAACTGTTTTTT.

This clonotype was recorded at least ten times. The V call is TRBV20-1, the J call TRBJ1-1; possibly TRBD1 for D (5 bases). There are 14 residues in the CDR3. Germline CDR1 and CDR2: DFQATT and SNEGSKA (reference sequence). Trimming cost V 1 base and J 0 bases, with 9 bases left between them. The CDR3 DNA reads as TGCAGTGCTAGAGCAAAGGGGTTGAACACTGAAGCTTTCTTT. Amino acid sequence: CSARAKGLNTEAFF.

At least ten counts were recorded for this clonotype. The CDR3 DNA follows: TGTGCCACCAGCACGGCCGGTACTCTTACCAAAAACATTCAGTACTTC. Translation gives CATSTAGTLTKNIQYF. The V gene is TRBV15, the J gene TRBJ2-4; D unclear. Germline loops: CDR1 LNHNV, CDR2 YYDKDF (reference sequence). With 4 bases removed from V and 2 bases from J, the gap between germline ends came to 15 bases. The CDR3 contains 16 residues.

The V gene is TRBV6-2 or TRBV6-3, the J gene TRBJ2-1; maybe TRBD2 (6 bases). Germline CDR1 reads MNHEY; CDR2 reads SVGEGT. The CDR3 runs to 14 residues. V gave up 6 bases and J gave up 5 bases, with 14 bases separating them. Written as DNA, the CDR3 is TGTGCCAGCAGCTCCCTAAGACTAGACAATGAGCAGTTCTTC. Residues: CASSSLRLDNEQFF.

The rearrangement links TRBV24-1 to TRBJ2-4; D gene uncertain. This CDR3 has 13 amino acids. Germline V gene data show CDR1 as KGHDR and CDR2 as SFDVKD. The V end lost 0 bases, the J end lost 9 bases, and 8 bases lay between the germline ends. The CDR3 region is CATSDLVDGIQYF. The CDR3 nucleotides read TGTGCCACCAGTGATTTGGTCGATGGCATTCAGTACTTC.

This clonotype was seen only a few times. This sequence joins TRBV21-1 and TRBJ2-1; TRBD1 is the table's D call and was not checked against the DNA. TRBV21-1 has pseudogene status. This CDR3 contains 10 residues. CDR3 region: CRRGRGEQFF. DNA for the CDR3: TGCCGTAGGGGGCGAGGTGAGCAGTTCTTC.

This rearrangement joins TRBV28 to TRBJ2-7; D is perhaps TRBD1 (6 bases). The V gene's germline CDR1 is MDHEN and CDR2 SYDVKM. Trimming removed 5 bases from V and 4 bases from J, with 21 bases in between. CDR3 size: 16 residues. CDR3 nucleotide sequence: TGTGCCAGCAGTCCACCACCACCGGGACAATCATACGAGCAGTACTTC. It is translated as CASSPPPPGQSYEQYF.

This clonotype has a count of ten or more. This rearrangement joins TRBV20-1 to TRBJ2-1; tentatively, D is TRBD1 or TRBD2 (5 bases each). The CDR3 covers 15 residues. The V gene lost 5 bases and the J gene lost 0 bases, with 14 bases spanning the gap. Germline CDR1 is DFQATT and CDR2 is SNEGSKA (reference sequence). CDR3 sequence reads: CSARRGESSYNEQFF. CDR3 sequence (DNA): TGCAGTGCTCGAAGAGGGGAGAGCTCCTACAATGAGCAGTTCTTC.

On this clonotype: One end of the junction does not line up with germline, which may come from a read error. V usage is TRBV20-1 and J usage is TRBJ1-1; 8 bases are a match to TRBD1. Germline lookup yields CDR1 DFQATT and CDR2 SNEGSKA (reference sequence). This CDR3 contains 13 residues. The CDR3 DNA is TGCGGTGCTAGCTCGACCGGGACAGGTGAAGCTTTCTTT. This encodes CGASSTGTGEAFF.

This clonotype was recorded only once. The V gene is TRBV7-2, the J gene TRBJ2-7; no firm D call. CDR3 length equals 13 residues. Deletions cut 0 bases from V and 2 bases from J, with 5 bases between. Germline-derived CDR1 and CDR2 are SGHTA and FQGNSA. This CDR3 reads CASSLAETYEQYF. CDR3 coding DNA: TGTGCCAGCAGCTTAGCGGAAACCTACGAGCAGTACTTC.

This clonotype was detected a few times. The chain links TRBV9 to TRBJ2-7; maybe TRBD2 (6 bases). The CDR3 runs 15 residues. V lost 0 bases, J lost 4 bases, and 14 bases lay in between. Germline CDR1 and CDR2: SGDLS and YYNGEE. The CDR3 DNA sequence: TGTGCCAGCAGCGTAGCTACGGGGACTGGGTACGAGCAGTACTTC. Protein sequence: CASSVATGTGYEQYF.

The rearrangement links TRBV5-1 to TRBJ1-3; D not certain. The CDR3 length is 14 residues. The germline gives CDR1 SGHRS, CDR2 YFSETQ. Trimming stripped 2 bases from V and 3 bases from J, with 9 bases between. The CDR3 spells CASSLLDGGNTIYF. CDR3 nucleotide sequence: TGCGCCAGCAGCTTACTTGATGGTGGAAACACCATATATTTT.

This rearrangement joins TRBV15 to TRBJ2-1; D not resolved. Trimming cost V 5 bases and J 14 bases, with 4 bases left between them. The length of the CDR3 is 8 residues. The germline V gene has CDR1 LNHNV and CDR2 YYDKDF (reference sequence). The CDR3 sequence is CATSPEFF. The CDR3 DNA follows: TGTGCCACCAGCCCCGAGTTCTTC. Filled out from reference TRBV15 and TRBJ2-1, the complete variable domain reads DAMVIQNPRYQVTQFGKPVTLSCSQTLNHNVMYWYQQKSSQAPKLLFHYYDKDFNNEADTPDNFQSRRPNTSFCFLDIRSPGLGDTAMYLCATSPEFFGPGTRLTVL.

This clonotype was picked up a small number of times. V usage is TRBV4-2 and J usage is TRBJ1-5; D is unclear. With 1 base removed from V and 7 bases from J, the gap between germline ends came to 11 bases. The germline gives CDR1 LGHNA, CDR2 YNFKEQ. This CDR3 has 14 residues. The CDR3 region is CASSQGLGGQPQHF. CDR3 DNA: TGTGCCAGCAGCCAAGGACTGGGAGGGCAGCCCCAGCATTTT.